What follows is one TCR beta chain and its context. Its antigen is unidentified. V lost 2 bases to trimming and J lost 6 bases; unmatched junction nucleotides: 12. The germline gives CDR1 PRHDT, CDR2 FYEKMQ (reference sequence). The CDR3 is made up of 16 amino acids. This entry comes from a study of T cell responses to AZD1222 COVID-19 vaccine. Study context: Recipients boosted at about 4 weeks or about 12 weeks are pooled.

Here immunoSEQ multiplex PCR was the method, and the copy in TCRdb shows in-frame clones only, minus some. The table lists under 200,000 clones, roughly 94% of them singletons. Study-wide results and caveats: Only a handful of AZD1222 recipients were seropositive at baseline. Clonal diversity was possibly underestimated; the donors were predominantly white British and more often female. Spike-specific TCR breadth and depth were elevated following two AZD1222 doses.

The sequence came from an adult in good health. The sample in question was peripheral blood, obtained on day 0 of AZD1222 vaccination. The V call is TRBV13, the J call TRBJ1-1; 7 bases line up with TRBD1. CDR3 amino acids: CASSLFRGFGAAEAFF. CDR3 sequence (DNA): TGTGCCAGCAGCTTATTCAGGGGGTTCGGGGCTGCTGAAGCTTTCTTT. The full variable domain, completed using reference TRBV13 and TRBJ1-1, is AAGVIQSPRHLIKEKRETATLKCYPIPRHDTVYWYQQGPGQDPQFLISFYEKMQSDKGSIPDRFSAQQFSDYHSELNMSSLELGDSALYFCASSLFRGFGAAEAFFGQGTRLTVV.